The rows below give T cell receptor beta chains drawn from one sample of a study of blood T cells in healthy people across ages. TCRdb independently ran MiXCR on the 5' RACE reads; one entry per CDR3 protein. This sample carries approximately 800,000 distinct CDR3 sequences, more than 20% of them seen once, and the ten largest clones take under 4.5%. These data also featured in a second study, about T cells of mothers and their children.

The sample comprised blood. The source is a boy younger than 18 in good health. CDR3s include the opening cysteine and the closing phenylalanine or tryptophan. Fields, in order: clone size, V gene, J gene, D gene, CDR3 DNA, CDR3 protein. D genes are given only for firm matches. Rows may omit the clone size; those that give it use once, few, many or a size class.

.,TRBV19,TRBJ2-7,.,TGTGCCAGTAGTATAAATTCGGGACACGTCTACGAGCAGTACTTC,CASSINSGHVYEQYF
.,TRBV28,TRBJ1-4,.,TGTGCCAGCAGTTTCGACAGGCTGGGCGAAAAACTGTTTTTT,CASSFDRLGEKLFF
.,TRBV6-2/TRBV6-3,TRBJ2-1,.,TGTGCCAGCAGTTCAGATCCGGGCGTATACAATGAGCAGTTCTTC,CASSSDPGVYNEQFF
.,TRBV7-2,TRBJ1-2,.,TGTGCCAGCAGCTCCCCGGGTGAGAGAGTTGACTATGGCTACACCTTC,CASSSPGERVDYGYTF
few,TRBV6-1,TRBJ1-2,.,TGTGCCAGCTCGGGGCTCGGTGGCTACACCTTC,CASSGLGGYTF
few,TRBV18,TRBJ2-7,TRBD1,TGTGCCAGCTCGACGACAGGGTCCGGCGAGCAGTACTTC,CASSTTGSGEQYF
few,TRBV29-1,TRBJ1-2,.,TGCAGCGTTGTTATCCCGGGGGGCTATGGCTACACCTTC,CSVVIPGGYGYTF
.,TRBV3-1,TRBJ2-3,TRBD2,TGTGCCAGCAGGATTAGCGGGACACCCGAGGGGACAGATACGCAGTATTTT,CASRISGTPEGTDTQYF
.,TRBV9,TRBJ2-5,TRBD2,TGTGCCAGCAGCGTAGGGCGGACTAGTCAAGAGACCCAGTACTTC,CASSVGRTSQETQYF
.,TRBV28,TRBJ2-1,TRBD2,TGTGCCAGCAGATCCGGGACTAGTGGTATCAATGAGCAGTTCTTC,CASRSGTSGINEQFF
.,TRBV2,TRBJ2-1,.,TGTGCCAGCAGTTCCTTGTCCAGGGACAATGAGCAGTTCTTC,CASSSLSRDNEQFF
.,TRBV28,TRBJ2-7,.,TGTCGTGCGGGGAGGATAGACGAGCAGTACTTC,CRAGRIDEQYF
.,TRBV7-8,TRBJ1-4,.,TGTGCCAGCAGCTTGGGCATACAGGGCGAAAAACTGTTTTTT,CASSLGIQGEKLFF
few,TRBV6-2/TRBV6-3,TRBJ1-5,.,TGTGCCAGCAGTCCGAGGGCCGAGCTAGGGGGTCAGCCCCAGCATTTT,CASSPRAELGGQPQHF
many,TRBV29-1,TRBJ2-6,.,TGCAGCGTTGATGGAGAGGCTGGGGCCAACGTCCTGACTTTC,CSVDGEAGANVLTF
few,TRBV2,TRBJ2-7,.,TGTGCCAGCAGTTCGGAGAGTCACGGGAACGAGCAGTACTTC,CASSSESHGNEQYF
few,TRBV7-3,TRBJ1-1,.,TGTGCCAGCAGCTCAACGACGGGGATGAACACTGAAGCTTTCTTT,CASSSTTGMNTEAFF
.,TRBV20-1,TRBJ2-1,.,TGCAGTGCTGCTCGGTCGTACAATGAGCAGTTCTTC,CSAARSYNEQFF